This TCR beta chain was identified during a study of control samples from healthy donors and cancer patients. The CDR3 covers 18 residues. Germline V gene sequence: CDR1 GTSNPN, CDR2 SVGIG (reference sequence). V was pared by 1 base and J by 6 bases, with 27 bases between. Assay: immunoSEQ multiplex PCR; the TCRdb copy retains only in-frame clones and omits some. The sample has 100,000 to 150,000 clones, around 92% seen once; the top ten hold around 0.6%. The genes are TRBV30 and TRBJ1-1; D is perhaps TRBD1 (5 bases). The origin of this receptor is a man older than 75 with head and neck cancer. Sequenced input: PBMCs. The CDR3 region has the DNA TGTGCCTGGAGTGGTTTTAGGTACGGAGCCTCCCCGGGGGCTGAAGCTTTCTTT. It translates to CAWSGFRYGASPGAEAFF.